This paragraph covers one T cell receptor beta chain sequence. These data are taken from a study of blood T cell repertoires in COVID-19. As for the study in general: Whether acute or convalescent, the COVID-19 samples came from the United States, Italy and Spain. PBMCs, B-cell-depleted T cells, or T cells provided the cDNA or gDNA that made up the material.

With 0 bases clipped from V and 3 bases from J, the junction kept 23 bases outside the gene matches. This CDR3 has 22 amino acids. In germline, CDR1 is SGHRS, CDR2 YFSETQ. In the original workflow: Nucleated cell counts were estimated from reference gene primer amplification. Sequenced by immunoSEQ multiplex PCR; TCRdb stores in-frame clones only, minus some. V and J calls and clone size are given by that table; D and trimming were obtained from the DNA. The sample consists of roughly 350,000 clones, 85% of them appearing once. Specimen: peripheral blood. The chain carries TRBV5-1 and TRBJ1-2; 10 bases match TRBD1. The origin of this receptor is a young woman with acute or convalescent COVID-19. In nucleotides, the CDR3 is TGCGCCAGCAGCTTGGCGTGGGGACAGGGGAATCTTTTACGCCTCCTTGACTATGGCTACACCTTC. Amino acid sequence: CASSLAWGQGNLLRLLDYGYTF.